This entry lists 13 T cell receptor beta chains sequenced from one sample in a study of Ad26.COV2.S vaccination and SARS-CoV-2 variants. Here immunoSEQ multiplex PCR was the method, and the copy in TCRdb shows in-frame clones only, minus some. The table has roughly 100,000 clones, over 60% seen once. The sequencing used peripheral blood, collected after recovery from COVID-19. Source of these receptors: a human donor who had recovered from COVID-19.

This rearrangement joins TRBV27 to TRBJ1-4; 11 nucleotides agree with TRBD1. The CDR3 has 14 amino acids. CDR1 is MNHEY and CDR2 is SMNVEV in the germline V gene (reference sequence). Trimming removed 8 bases from V and 5 bases from J; junction bases left unmatched: 4. CDR3 protein: CASGRDRGNEKLFF. In DNA, the CDR3 is TGTGCCAGCGGCCGGGACAGGGGGAATGAAAAACTGTTTTTT.

The chain uses TRBV27 and TRBJ1-5, with no clear D. This CDR3 region has 17 residues. Per the germline V gene, CDR1 is MNHEY and CDR2 is SMNVEV (reference sequence). V was shortened by 2 bases and J by 5 bases, with 19 bases between the two germline ends. CDR3 sequence (DNA): TGTGCCAGCAGTTTAGGGCCTAGTTGGAACCGGGATCAGCCCCAGCATTTT. Translating gives CASSLGPSWNRDQPQHF.

The J gene is TRBJ1-2, the V gene TRBV14, with D hard to call. Per the germline V gene, CDR1 is SGHDN and CDR2 is FVKESK. Deletions cut 5 bases from V and 5 bases from J, with 12 bases between. The CDR3 runs to 13 residues. The CDR3, as DNA: TGTGCCAGCAGCTGGCGGGGAATGTATGGCTACACCTTC. Protein product: CASSWRGMYGYTF.

The gene calls are TRBV2 and TRBJ2-7; a possible D gene is TRBD1 (6 bases). CDR1 SNHLY and CDR2 FYNNEI come from the germline V gene. This CDR3 comprises 12 residues. With 9 bases removed from V and 7 bases from J, the gap between germline ends came to 16 bases. The CDR3 loop is CASRIQGLEQYF. As DNA, the CDR3 is TGTGCCAGTAGAATACAGGGTTTAGAGCAGTACTTC.

This clone was recorded a few times. This chain links TRBV7-9 with TRBJ1-2; 7 bases agree with TRBD1. The CDR3 contains 12 residues. Germline CDR1 and CDR2: SEHNR and FQNEAQ (reference sequence). V shed 7 bases, J shed 4 bases, and the junction held 3 bases outside the gene matches. CDR3 protein: CASTPGGYGYTF. In DNA, the CDR3 is TGTGCCAGCACCCCAGGGGGCTATGGCTACACCTTC. Full variable domain (rest looked up from reference TRBV7-9 and TRBJ1-2): DTGVSQNPRHKITKRGQNVTFRCDPISEHNRLYWYRQTLGQGPEFLTYFQNEAQLEKSRLLSDRFSAERPKGSFSTLEIQRTEQGDSAMYLCASTPGGYGYTFGSGTRLTVV.

V is TRBV30 and J is TRBJ1-3, with TRBD1 as a possible D gene (5 bases). The CDR3 consists of 12 residues. Germline CDR1 reads GTSNPN; CDR2 reads SVGIG (reference sequence). V lost 3 bases and J 2 bases, leaving 5 bases between the germline ends. The chain's CDR3 is CAWSRAGNTIYF. The DNA for the CDR3 is TGTGCCTGGAGCAGGGCTGGAAACACCATATATTTT.

The chain has TRBV19 and TRBJ1-1; a possible D gene is TRBD1 (6 bases). Trimming left V 9 bases short and J 0 bases short, with 14 bases between. In germline, CDR1 is LNHDA, CDR2 SQIVND (reference sequence). This CDR3 has 14 residues. The CDR3 loop reads CASDPGQMNTEAFF. The CDR3 DNA reads as TGTGCCAGCGACCCTGGACAGATGAACACTGAAGCTTTCTTT.

This chain uses TRBV28 with TRBJ2-7; 10 nucleotides align to TRBD1. Germline CDR1 reads MDHEN; CDR2 reads SYDVKM. CDR3 length: 17 residues. V lost 3 bases to trimming and J lost 2 bases; unmatched junction nucleotides: 10. The CDR3 loop reads CASSLDGLGQGPYEQYF. The DNA for the CDR3 is TGTGCCAGCAGTTTGGATGGGCTGGGACAGGGGCCCTACGAGCAGTACTTC.

V is TRBV5-5 and J is TRBJ2-3, with TRBD1 identical over 10 bases. The CDR3 is 15 residues long. V dropped 3 bases and J dropped 6; count of bases not matched to a gene: 7. Per the germline V gene, CDR1 is SGHKS and CDR2 is YYEKEE (reference sequence). This chain's CDR3 is CASSSWGQGMDTQYF. The CDR3 region has the DNA TGTGCCAGCAGCTCCTGGGGACAGGGGATGGATACGCAGTATTTT.

The chain links TRBV30 to TRBJ1-1; possibly TRBD1 for D (6 bases). V gave up 0 bases and J gave up 5 bases, with 10 bases separating them. The germline V gene has CDR1 GTSNPN and CDR2 SVGIG (reference sequence). This CDR3 comprises 13 residues. The CDR3 region has the DNA TGTGCCTGGAGTGTTTCAGGGGAAACTGAAGCTTTCTTT. Its translation is CAWSVSGETEAFF.

The V gene is TRBV12-3 or TRBV12-4, the J gene TRBJ1-5; no clear D gene. V was pared by 6 bases and J by 11 bases, with 17 bases between. The CDR3 sequence is 13 residues long. The CDR3 loop reads CASSFSLSGTQHF. For the CDR3, the DNA is TGTGCCAGCAGCTTCTCCCTAAGCGGTACCCAGCATTTT.

This clone occurred a few times. The J gene is TRBJ2-1, the V gene TRBV19; a possible D gene is TRBD2 (5 bases). The V gene lost 1 base and the J gene lost 4 bases, with 8 bases spanning the gap. Germline lookup yields CDR1 LNHDA and CDR2 SQIVND (reference sequence). This CDR3 has 14 residues. The CDR3 bases are TGTGCCAGTAGTATAGTTGAGGGATACAATGAGCAGTTCTTC. Its protein is CASSIVEGYNEQFF.

This clone has a count of ten or more. V and J are TRBV4-1 and TRBJ1-2; perhaps TRBD1 as D (6 bases). Trimming left V 5 bases short and J 6 bases short, with 19 bases between. Germline V CDR1 and CDR2: MGHRA, YSYEKL. The CDR3 covers 15 residues. The chain's CDR3 is CASSSPGDRKDGYTF. CDR3 DNA sequence: TGCGCCAGCAGCAGTCCGGGAGACAGGAAAGATGGCTACACCTTC.